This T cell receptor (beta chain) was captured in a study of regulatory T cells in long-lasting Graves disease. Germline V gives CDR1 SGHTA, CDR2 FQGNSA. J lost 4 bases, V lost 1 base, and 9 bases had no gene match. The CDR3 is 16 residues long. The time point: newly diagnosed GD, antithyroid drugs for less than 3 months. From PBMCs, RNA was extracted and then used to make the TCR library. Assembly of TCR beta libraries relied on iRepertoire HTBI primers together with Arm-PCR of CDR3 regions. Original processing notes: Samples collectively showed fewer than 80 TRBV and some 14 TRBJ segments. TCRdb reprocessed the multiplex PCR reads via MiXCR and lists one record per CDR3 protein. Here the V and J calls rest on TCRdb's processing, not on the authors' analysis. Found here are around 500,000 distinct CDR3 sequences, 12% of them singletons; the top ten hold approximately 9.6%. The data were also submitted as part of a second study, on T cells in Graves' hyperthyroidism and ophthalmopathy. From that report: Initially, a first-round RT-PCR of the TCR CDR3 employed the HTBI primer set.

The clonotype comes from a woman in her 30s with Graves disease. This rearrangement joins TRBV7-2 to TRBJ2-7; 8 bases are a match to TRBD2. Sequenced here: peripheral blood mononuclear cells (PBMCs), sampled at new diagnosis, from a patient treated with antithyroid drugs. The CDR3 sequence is CASSLVSGAGGYEQYF. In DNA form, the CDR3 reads TGTGCCAGCAGCTTAGTCTCTGGGGCGGGGGGATACGAGCAGTACTTC.